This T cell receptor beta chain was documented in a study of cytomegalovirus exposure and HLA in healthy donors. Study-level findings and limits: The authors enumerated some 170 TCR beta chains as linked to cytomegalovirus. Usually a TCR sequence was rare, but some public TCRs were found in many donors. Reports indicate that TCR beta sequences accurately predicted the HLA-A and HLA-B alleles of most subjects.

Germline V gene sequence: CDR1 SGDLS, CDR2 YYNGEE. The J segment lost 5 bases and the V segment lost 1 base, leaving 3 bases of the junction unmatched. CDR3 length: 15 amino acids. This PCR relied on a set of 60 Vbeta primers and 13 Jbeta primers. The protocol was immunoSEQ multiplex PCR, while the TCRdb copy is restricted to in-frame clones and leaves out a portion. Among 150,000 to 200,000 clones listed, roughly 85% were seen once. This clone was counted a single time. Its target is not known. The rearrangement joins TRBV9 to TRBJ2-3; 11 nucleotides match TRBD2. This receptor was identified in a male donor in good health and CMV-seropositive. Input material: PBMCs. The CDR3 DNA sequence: TGTGCCAGCAGCGTAACTAGCGGGAGTAGAGATACGCAGTATTTT. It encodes CASSVTSGSRDTQYF.